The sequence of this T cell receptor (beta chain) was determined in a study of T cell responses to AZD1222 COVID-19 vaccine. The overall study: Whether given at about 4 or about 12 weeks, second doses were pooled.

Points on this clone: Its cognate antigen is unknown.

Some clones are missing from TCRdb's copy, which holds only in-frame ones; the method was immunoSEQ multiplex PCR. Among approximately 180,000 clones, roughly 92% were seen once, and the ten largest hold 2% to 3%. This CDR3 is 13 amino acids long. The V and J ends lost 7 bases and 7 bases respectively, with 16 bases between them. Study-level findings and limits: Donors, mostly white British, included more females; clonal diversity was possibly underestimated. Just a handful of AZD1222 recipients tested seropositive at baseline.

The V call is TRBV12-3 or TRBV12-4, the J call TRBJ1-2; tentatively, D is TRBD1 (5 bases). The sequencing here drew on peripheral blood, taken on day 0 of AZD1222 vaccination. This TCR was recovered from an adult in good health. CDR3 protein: CASTGRGFSGYTF. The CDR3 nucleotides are TGTGCCAGCACCGGGAGGGGCTTCAGTGGCTACACCTTC.